This T cell receptor (beta chain) was retrieved from a study of shared clonotypes between healthy human individuals. The V gene's germline CDR1 is MDHEN and CDR2 SYDVKM. The V gene lost 6 bases and the J gene lost 6 bases, with 21 bases spanning the gap. This CDR3 comprises 16 residues. Per the authors' pipeline: Owing to the provision of junction-only sequences devoid of quality scores by immunoSEQ, filtering differed. The table came from immunoSEQ multiplex PCR; TCRdb's copy has only in-frame clones and leaves some out. The V and J calls and clone size were taken over from that table, and D and trimming were inferred from the DNA. The profile shows approximately 2.5 million clones, about 92% of them singletons.

The clonotype was recovered from a man in his late teens or twenties in good health. This chain links TRBV28 with TRBJ1-5; weak D call: TRBD1 (5 bases). The sequenced sample consisted of naive CD4+ T cells sorted from blood. Subset described: CD45RA+ positively selected. CDR3 in DNA: TGTGCCAGCAGAGAAGGGACGGTTAAAGGCAGTCAGCCCCAGCATTTT. As protein: CASREGTVKGSQPQHF.